These 28 T cell receptor beta chains were sequenced from one sample in a study of blood T cell repertoires in COVID-19. The method was immunoSEQ multiplex PCR; TCRdb's version includes in-frame clones alone and lacks a portion of them. The sample yields approximately 350,000 clones, roughly nine tenths seen once. Sequenced input: PBMCs or T cells enriched from blood (not recorded which). The receptors come from a woman under 40 who had recovered from COVID-19.

The chain combines TRBV3-1 (or the pseudogene TRBV3-2) with TRBJ1-6, with unresolved D. The CDR3 length is 15 residues. Germline V gene sequence: CDR1 LGHDT, CDR2 YNNKEL (reference sequence). Trimming removed 1 base from V and 6 bases from J, with 10 bases in between. The DNA for the CDR3 is TGTGCCAGCAGCCAAGGTTCGGGAGTTAATTCACCCCTCCACTTT. Protein: CASSQGSGVNSPLHF.

The V call is TRBV5-4, the J call TRBJ1-2, with 8 positions matching TRBD1. Germline lookup yields CDR1 SGHNT and CDR2 YYREEE (reference sequence). This CDR3 has 14 amino acids. With V trimmed by 4 bases and J by 8 bases, 10 bases remained unmatched. As DNA, the CDR3 is TGTGCCAGCAGCACCGACCCGGACAGGGACGGCTACACCTTC. Translation gives CASSTDPDRDGYTF.

The chain has TRBV28 and TRBJ1-6; D ambiguous. The CDR3 is 15 amino acids. CDR1 is MDHEN and CDR2 is SYDVKM in the germline V gene. V lost 8 bases, J lost 8 bases, and 19 bases lay in between. DNA for the CDR3: TGTGCCAGCGGATCCGGCCAGCGATCCTATTCACCCCTCCACTTT. It yields the protein CASGSGQRSYSPLHF.

This clone came up a few times. This sequence joins TRBV5-1 and TRBJ1-2, with 9 bases lining up with TRBD1. This CDR3 has 15 residues. Germline CDR1 and CDR2: SGHRS and YFSETQ. V lost 4 bases, J lost 8 bases, and 12 bases stayed unmatched. CDR3 bases: TGCGCCAGCAGCACCGGACAGGGGTTAATGAAAGGCTACACCTTC. Protein sequence: CASSTGQGLMKGYTF.

This clone was seen only a few times. Other DNA sequences in the sample encode the same CDR3. This rearrangement joins TRBV18 to TRBJ2-3; D unclear. V was clipped by 3 bases and J by 3 bases, with 7 bases between them. Germline assignment: CDR1 KGHSH and CDR2 LQKENI. The CDR3 runs to 13 residues. The CDR3 DNA sequence: TGTGCCAGCTCACCCTCGGGTACAGATACGCAGTATTTT. Its translation is CASSPSGTDTQYF. Drawing the rest from reference TRBV18 and TRBJ2-3, the complete variable domain is NAGVMQNPRHLVRRRGQEARLRCSPMKGHSHVYWYRQLPEEGLKFMVYLQKENIIDESGMPKERFSAEFPKEGPSILRIQQVVRGDSAAYFCASSPSGTDTQYFGPGTRLTVL.

The CDR3 DNA follows: TGCGCCAGCAGTGAAAGGTTGGAGGGGAATTCGGAAACCGGGGAGCTGTTTTTT. Translation gives CASSERLEGNSETGELFF. The chain uses TRBV10-1 and TRBJ2-2, with D possibly TRBD2 on 6 matching bases. The CDR3 is 18 residues long. With 3 bases removed from V and 5 bases from J, the gap between germline ends came to 22 bases. Per the germline V gene, CDR1 is WNHNN and CDR2 is SYGVQD (reference sequence).

Only one count was recorded for this clone. The chain recombines TRBV28 with TRBJ2-2; D ambiguous. Germline CDR1 reads MDHEN; CDR2 reads SYDVKM. V was clipped by 5 bases and J by 5 bases, with 15 bases between them. The length of the CDR3 is 15 residues. CDR3 in DNA: TGTGCCAGCAGTCTACGGGTAGAGGTTACCGGGGAGCTGTTTTTT. Translation: CASSLRVEVTGELFF.

The CDR3 DNA is TGTGCCAGCCGGGGAAGGTTCACAGATACGCAGTATTTT. Translating gives CASRGRFTDTQYF. This chain connects TRBV27 to TRBJ2-3; possibly TRBD2 for D (5 bases). The CDR3 totals 13 residues. V lost 8 bases and J lost 2, with 11 bases in between. Germline CDR1 MNHEY, CDR2 SMNVEV (reference sequence).

This clone was observed a few times. The CDR3 DNA follows: TGTGCCAGCAGCTTGTTTGGCCTAGCGGGAGGGCGGGAGCAGTACTTC. Amino acid sequence: CASSLFGLAGGREQYF. The chain employs TRBV5-8 and TRBJ2-7; 12 bases are shared with TRBD2. Looked up from germline, CDR1 is SGHTS and CDR2 is YDEGEE. The CDR3 runs to 16 residues. J lost 7 bases, V lost 1 base, and 9 bases had no gene match.

This clone was detected only once. This chain joins TRBV7-9 and TRBJ2-7; 7 positions match TRBD1. After removal of 6 bases from V and 4 bases from J, the junction contained 9 bases not matched to a gene. Germline values: CDR1 SEHNR, CDR2 FQNEAQ (reference sequence). The CDR3 is 14 amino acids. CDR3 amino acids: CASSPGQTLYEQYF. Here the CDR3 DNA reads TGTGCCAGCAGTCCGGGACAGACCCTTTACGAGCAGTACTTC.

V is TRBV4-1 and J is TRBJ1-2, with 7 bases matching TRBD1. The CDR3 sequence is 15 residues long. V shed 4 bases, J shed 5 bases, and the junction held 10 bases outside the gene matches. Germline V gene data show CDR1 as MGHRA and CDR2 as YSYEKL. CDR3 coding DNA: TGCGCCAGCAGCCCGAAAGCCGGGACAGCTTATGGCTACACCTTC. It is translated as CASSPKAGTAYGYTF.

This CDR3 reads CASSQEGQYNEQFF. The CDR3 DNA is TGCGCCAGCAGCCAAGAGGGACAGTACAATGAGCAGTTCTTC. This chain connects TRBV4-1 to TRBJ2-1; 7 nucleotides agree with TRBD1. V dropped 0 bases and J dropped 4; count of bases not matched to a gene: 0. The CDR3 has 14 residues. The germline V gene encodes CDR1 MGHRA and CDR2 YSYEKL.

The chain couples TRBV10-3 to TRBJ1-3; D is unresolved. V lost 6 bases to trimming and J lost 0 bases, with 9 bases between them. This CDR3 region has 14 residues. The germline V gene encodes CDR1 ENHRY and CDR2 SYGVKD. DNA of the CDR3: TGTGCCATCAGCCAGACTCTCTCTGGAAACACCATATATTTT. This sequence encodes CAISQTLSGNTIYF.

The genes are TRBV27 and TRBJ2-1, with 8 bases matching TRBD1. The CDR3 is 17 amino acids. Per germline, CDR1 MNHEY and CDR2 SMNVEV (reference sequence). Losses at the gene ends were 5 bases for V and 2 bases for J; bases not matched to a gene: 11. DNA of the CDR3: TGTGCCAGCAGTCCCCATAGCAGGACAGGGCCCTACAATGAGCAGTTCTTC. Translated: CASSPHSRTGPYNEQFF.

This rearrangement joins TRBV4-1 to TRBJ1-6; D not resolved. Per germline, CDR1 MGHRA and CDR2 YSYEKL. CDR3 length: 14 amino acids. The germline V and J ends were trimmed by 1 base and 5 bases, with 6 bases remaining between them. CDR3 region: CASSQAPDNSPLHF. The CDR3 coding sequence is TGCGCCAGCAGCCAAGCGCCGGATAATTCACCCCTCCACTTT.

V and J are TRBV7-9 and TRBJ1-2, with TRBD1 matching 7 bases. CDR3 length equals 14 residues. V gave up 10 bases and J gave up 1 base; unmatched junction bases: 9. CDR1 and CDR2 from the germline V gene are SEHNR and FQNEAQ (reference sequence). CDR3 sequence reads: CATSLWDSNYGYTF. The CDR3 coding sequence is TGTGCCACCTCATTGTGGGACAGTAACTATGGCTACACCTTC.

The rearrangement links TRBV11-2 to TRBJ2-1, with D perhaps matching TRBD2 (5 bases). Trimming left V 1 base short and J 4 bases short, with 11 bases between. The germline V gene has CDR1 SGHAT and CDR2 FQNNGV. This CDR3 region has 15 residues. CDR3: CASSLAQGGYNEQFF. For the CDR3, the DNA is TGTGCCAGCAGCTTAGCACAAGGAGGTTACAATGAGCAGTTCTTC.

The J gene is TRBJ2-7, the V gene TRBV27, with D possibly being TRBD2 (5 bases). Germline lookup yields CDR1 MNHEY and CDR2 SMNVEV (reference sequence). Between the trimmed V and J ends, which lost 5 bases and 7 bases, there was a span of 18 bases. CDR3 size: 14 residues. This CDR3 reads CASSNHGMSGEQYF. The CDR3 nucleotides read TGTGCCAGCAGTAACCACGGGATGTCTGGTGAGCAGTACTTC.

The V and J genes are TRBV5-1 and TRBJ2-5; D is perhaps TRBD1 (6 bases). Germline CDR1 and CDR2: SGHRS and YFSETQ. This CDR3 is 17 amino acids long. Trimming took 1 base from V and 5 from J, leaving 21 bases between them. DNA of the CDR3: TGCGCCAGCAGCTTGTTCCCCGGACAGTCTGCATTGGAGACCCAGTACTTC. This translates into CASSLFPGQSALETQYF.

V and J are TRBV6-5 and TRBJ1-1; D is undetermined. The CDR3 totals 12 residues. The V gene lost 3 bases and the J gene lost 2 bases, with 4 bases spanning the gap. From germline, CDR1 is MNHEY and CDR2 SVGAGI. The CDR3 coding sequence is TGTGCCAGCAGTTATAAAAACACTGAAGCTTTCTTT. Encoded protein: CASSYKNTEAFF.

The CDR3, as DNA: TGTGCCAGCAGTCAACTAGCGGCCACCGGGGAGCTGTTTTTT. This translates into CASSQLAATGELFF. The chain carries TRBV27 and TRBJ2-2; 8 positions agree with TRBD2. V was clipped by 5 bases and J by 4 bases; unmatched bases: 3. Per the germline V gene, CDR1 is MNHEY and CDR2 is SMNVEV (reference sequence). This CDR3 comprises 14 residues.

The chain recombines TRBV7-9 with TRBJ1-1; D is possibly TRBD1 (5 bases). Germline V gives CDR1 SEHNR, CDR2 FQNEAQ (reference sequence). The germline V and J ends were trimmed by 5 bases and 6 bases, with 10 bases remaining between them. CDR3 length equals 12 residues. The DNA for the CDR3 is TGTGCCAGCAGCAGCGGGGGGGCTGAAGCTTTCTTT. Encoded protein: CASSSGGAEAFF.

The rearrangement joins TRBV7-9 to TRBJ2-7; TRBD2 matches at 13 bases. The trim removed 4 bases at V and 5 bases at J, leaving 8 bases unmatched. CDR1 and CDR2 from the germline V gene are SEHNR and FQNEAQ (reference sequence). The CDR3 loop spans 16 amino acids. As DNA, the CDR3 is TGTGCCAGCAGCTCGGGACTAGCGGGATTATGGGACGAGCAGTACTTC. The encoded protein is CASSSGLAGLWDEQYF.

This sequence joins TRBV28 and TRBJ2-5; 10 bases are a match to TRBD1. The CDR3 is 16 amino acids. Losses at the gene ends were 5 bases for V and 4 bases for J; bases not matched to a gene: 10. Germline V CDR1 and CDR2: MDHEN, SYDVKM. Here the CDR3 reads CASSNTGTGALETQYF. CDR3 DNA: TGTGCCAGCAGTAACACCGGGACAGGGGCCTTAGAGACCCAGTACTTC.

The table lists this clone with a count of one. The rearrangement uses TRBV9 and TRBJ1-1, with no clear D. The germline V and J ends were trimmed by 4 bases and 7 bases, with 14 bases remaining between them. The CDR3 has 13 residues. Germline V gives CDR1 SGDLS, CDR2 YYNGEE. The CDR3 here is CASSPLARREAFF. The CDR3 coding sequence is TGTGCCAGCAGCCCCCTGGCCCGTCGTGAAGCTTTCTTT.

The chain carries TRBV28 and TRBJ2-7; TRBD1 aligns across 9 bases. J was trimmed by 3 bases and V by 5 bases; bases with no gene match: 5. This CDR3 contains 14 residues. Germline V gene data show CDR1 as MDHEN and CDR2 as SYDVKM. CDR3 bases: TGTGCCAGCAGTACCCTGGGACAGGGCTACGAGCAGTACTTC. It is translated as CASSTLGQGYEQYF. Full variable domain (outside the CDR3, taken from reference TRBV28 and TRBJ2-7): DVKVTQSSRYLVKRTGEKVFLECVQDMDHENMFWYRQDPGLGLRLIYFSYDVKMKEKGDIPEGYSVSREKKERFSLILESASTNQTSMYLCASSTLGQGYEQYFGPGTRLTVT.

This sequence joins TRBV19 and TRBJ1-1; D not resolved. Trimming cost V 4 bases and J 0 bases, with 12 bases left between them. The CDR3 sequence is 15 residues long. CDR1 and CDR2 (germline): LNHDA, SQIVND (reference sequence). CDR3 amino acids: CASSREVGLNTEAFF. CDR3 nucleotide sequence: TGTGCCAGTAGTAGGGAGGTCGGGCTGAACACTGAAGCTTTCTTT.

Worth noting for this clone: Other DNA variants within this sample encode the same CDR3. The CDR3 region is CASSFLAGDNEQFF. The CDR3 nucleotides are TGCGCCAGCAGCTTTCTAGCGGGTGACAATGAGCAGTTCTTC. The chain is built from TRBV5-1 and TRBJ2-1, with 8 bases identical to TRBD2. CDR1 is SGHRS and CDR2 is YFSETQ in the germline V gene. The CDR3 contains 14 residues. V gave up 2 bases and J gave up 5 bases; unmatched junction bases: 3.